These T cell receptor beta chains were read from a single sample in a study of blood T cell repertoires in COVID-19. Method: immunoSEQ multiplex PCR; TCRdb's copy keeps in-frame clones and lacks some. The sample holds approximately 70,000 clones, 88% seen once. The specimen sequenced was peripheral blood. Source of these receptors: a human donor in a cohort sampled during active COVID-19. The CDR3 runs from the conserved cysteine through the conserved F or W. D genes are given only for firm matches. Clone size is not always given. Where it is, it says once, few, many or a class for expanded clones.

cdr3_nt: TGTGCCAGCAGCCTCCCCGGACAGTTGAACACTGAAGCTTTCTTT
cdr3_aa: CASSLPGQLNTEAFF
v_call: TRBV28
clone_size: few
d_call: .
j_call: TRBJ1-1

cdr3_nt: TGTGCCAGCAGCAGAGGACTAGCGGAATACGAGCAGTACTTC
cdr3_aa: CASSRGLAEYEQYF
v_call: TRBV7-2
clone_size: .
d_call: TRBD2
j_call: TRBJ2-7

cdr3_nt: TGTGCCAGCAGCTTAGGCAGGGCGTATGGCTACACCTTC
cdr3_aa: CASSLGRAYGYTF
v_call: TRBV11-2
clone_size: .
d_call: .
j_call: TRBJ1-2

cdr3_nt: TGCAGCGTTGCTGCGGGAAACACAGATACGCAGTATTTT
cdr3_aa: CSVAAGNTDTQYF
v_call: TRBV29-1
clone_size: .
d_call: .
j_call: TRBJ2-3

cdr3_nt: TGTGCCAGCAGCGCAAGACAGGCACTCTATGGCTACACCTTC
cdr3_aa: CASSARQALYGYTF
v_call: TRBV7-9
clone_size: few
d_call: .
j_call: TRBJ1-2

cdr3_nt: TGTGCCTGGGCTGGACAGGGGTTGGGGGAGACCCAGTACTTC
cdr3_aa: CAWAGQGLGETQYF
v_call: TRBV30
clone_size: .
d_call: TRBD1
j_call: TRBJ2-5

cdr3_nt: TGTGCCAGCAGCCAAGTTAGCGGGAGCTCCTACAATGAGCAGTTCTTC
cdr3_aa: CASSQVSGSSYNEQFF
v_call: TRBV3-1/TRBV3-2
clone_size: .
d_call: TRBD2
j_call: TRBJ2-1

cdr3_nt: TGTGCCAGCAGCGAAGGACAGGGAATCGGGCAGTACTTC
cdr3_aa: CASSEGQGIGQYF
v_call: TRBV7-2
clone_size: .
d_call: TRBD1
j_call: TRBJ2-7

cdr3_nt: TGTGCCAGCAACCCAGGGGCCTCTAGGTACACTGAAGCTTTCTTT
cdr3_aa: CASNPGASRYTEAFF
v_call: TRBV6-5
clone_size: few
d_call: .
j_call: TRBJ1-1

cdr3_nt: TGTGCCAGTAGTATCCGGGGAGTTACCACGCAGTATTTT
cdr3_aa: CASSIRGVTTQYF
v_call: TRBV19
clone_size: .
d_call: .
j_call: TRBJ2-3

cdr3_nt: TGTGCCAGCAGTCGGGACAGATACTATAATTCACCCCTCCACTTT
cdr3_aa: CASSRDRYYNSPLHF
v_call: TRBV6-5
clone_size: .
d_call: TRBD1
j_call: TRBJ1-6

cdr3_nt: TGTGCCAGCAGCCGGGACACCATTTCCTATGGCTACACCTTC
cdr3_aa: CASSRDTISYGYTF
v_call: TRBV6-5
clone_size: .
d_call: .
j_call: TRBJ1-2

cdr3_nt: TGTGCCAGCAGCCTCATAGCGGGAGGGTTGGATGGAGATACGCAGTATTTT
cdr3_aa: CASSLIAGGLDGDTQYF
v_call: TRBV4-2
clone_size: .
d_call: TRBD2
j_call: TRBJ2-3

cdr3_nt: TGCAGTGCTAGTCCTCCGGGACTCCCCTACGAGCAGTACTTC
cdr3_aa: CSASPPGLPYEQYF
v_call: TRBV20-1
clone_size: once
d_call: .
j_call: TRBJ2-7

cdr3_nt: TGTGCCAGCTCACCTCTGGGGGGGGGAGCGCCACCGGCCGAGCAGTACTTC
cdr3_aa: CASSPLGGGAPPAEQYF
v_call: TRBV18
clone_size: .
d_call: TRBD2
j_call: TRBJ2-7

cdr3_nt: TGTGCCAGCAACCCTTGGGGCAGGGATGAGACCCAGTACTTC
cdr3_aa: CASNPWGRDETQYF
v_call: TRBV11-2
clone_size: .
d_call: .
j_call: TRBJ2-5

cdr3_nt: TGTGCCAGCAGCCCGACTAGCCGAACCTACAATGAGCAGTTCTTC
cdr3_aa: CASSPTSRTYNEQFF
v_call: TRBV6-5
clone_size: .
d_call: TRBD2
j_call: TRBJ2-1

cdr3_nt: TGTGCCAGCAGCAGGGCTAGCGGGGAGGGAGAGACCCAGTACTTC
cdr3_aa: CASSRASGEGETQYF
v_call: TRBV5-6
clone_size: .
d_call: TRBD2
j_call: TRBJ2-5

cdr3_nt: TGTGCCAGCAGCTTGTACCCTCCGGGACAGGGAGGGTACGAGCAGTACTTC
cdr3_aa: CASSLYPPGQGGYEQYF
v_call: TRBV7-2
clone_size: .
d_call: TRBD1
j_call: TRBJ2-7

cdr3_nt: TGTGCCAGCAGCCATGCCGGGACTAGCGACACCTACGAGCAGTACTTC
cdr3_aa: CASSHAGTSDTYEQYF
v_call: TRBV3-1/TRBV3-2
clone_size: .
d_call: TRBD2
j_call: TRBJ2-7

cdr3_nt: TGTGCCACCAGTAAACATAACCCAGATACGCAGTATTTT
cdr3_aa: CATSKHNPDTQYF
v_call: TRBV24-1
clone_size: .
d_call: .
j_call: TRBJ2-3

cdr3_nt: TGTGCCAGCAGCTCCGGGACAGGGGCTAACAATGAGCAGTTCTTC
cdr3_aa: CASSSGTGANNEQFF
v_call: TRBV7-2
clone_size: .
d_call: TRBD1
j_call: TRBJ2-1